This record concerns one T cell receptor (beta chain) sequence. This entry is derived from a study of T cell changes during pregnancy in multiple sclerosis. CDR1 is LNHNV and CDR2 is YYDKDF in the germline V gene (reference sequence). The CDR3 has 15 residues. Trimming left V 4 bases short and J 2 bases short, with 13 bases between. Data came from immunoSEQ multiplex PCR; TCRdb stores just in-frame clones and leaves some out. This sample carries 70,000 to 80,000 clones, roughly 92% of them seen once, and the ten largest clones take over 3.5%. This receptor was taken from a female donor in good health, enrolled as a control in a pregnancy study. Sequencing was performed on peripheral blood, taken after pregnancy. The V gene is TRBV15, the J gene TRBJ2-3, with D perhaps matching TRBD1 (5 bases). CDR3 nucleotides: TGTGCCACCAGCACAAAAGGGGTGATCACAGATACGCAGTATTTT. It yields the protein CATSTKGVITDTQYF.